This paragraph reports one T cell receptor (beta chain). Its antigen has not been determined. No qualities accompany the bases; no much larger clone lies one base away. The sample belongs to a study of control samples from healthy donors and cancer patients (dated by TCRdb to the early 2020s). From its cysteine to its phenylalanine, the CDR3 spans 11 amino acids. Solely the CDR3 DNA is kept, with 33 bases framed from the first base. From a lookup of the germline V gene, CDR1 and CDR2 are MNHEY and SVGAGI. V is shortened by 6 bases, J by 12 bases, and the region joining them spans 12 bases. Library construction relied on the immunoSEQ multiplex PCR assay. This is the immuneACCESS table as TCRdb keeps it, with only in-frame sequences that have V and J called. A part of the clones is gone; compared with another copy, unresolved V genes explain less than half, and the rest is unexplained. For this sample the table gives over 150,000 clones, of which 90% to 95% were detected only once. The ten most abundant clones make up 1.3% of the sample.

In this chain, TRBV6-5 is recombined with TRBJ2-1; the D segment cannot be called with confidence. The sample was blood. The receptor comes from a young woman in good health. The CDR3 protein sequence reads: CASSDRLGQFF. The nucleotide sequence reads as follows: TGTGCCAGCAGCGACCGCCTGGGGCAGTTCTTC.